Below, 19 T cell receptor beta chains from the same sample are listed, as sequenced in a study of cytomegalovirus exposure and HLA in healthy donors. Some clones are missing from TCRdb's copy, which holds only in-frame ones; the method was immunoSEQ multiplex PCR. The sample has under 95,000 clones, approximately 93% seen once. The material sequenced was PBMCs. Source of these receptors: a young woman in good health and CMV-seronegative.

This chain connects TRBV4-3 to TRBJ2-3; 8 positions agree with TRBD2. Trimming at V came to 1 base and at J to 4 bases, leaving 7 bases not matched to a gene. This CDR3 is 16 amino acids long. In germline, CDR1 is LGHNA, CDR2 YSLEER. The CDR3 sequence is CASSQVGAGEADTQYF. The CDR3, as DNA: TGCGCCAGCAGCCAAGTAGGAGCGGGGGAGGCAGATACGCAGTATTTT.

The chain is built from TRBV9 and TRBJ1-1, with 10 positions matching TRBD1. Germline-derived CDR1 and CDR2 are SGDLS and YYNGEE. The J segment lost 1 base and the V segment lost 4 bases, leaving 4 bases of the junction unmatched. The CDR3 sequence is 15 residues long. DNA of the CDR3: TGTGCCAGCAGCCCGCGACAGGGGGCGAACACTGAAGCTTTCTTT. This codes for CASSPRQGANTEAFF.

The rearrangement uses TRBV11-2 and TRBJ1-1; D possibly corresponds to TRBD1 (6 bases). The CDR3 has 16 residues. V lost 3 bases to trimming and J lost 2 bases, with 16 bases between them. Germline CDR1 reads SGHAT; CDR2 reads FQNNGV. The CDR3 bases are TGTGCCAGCAGCTTCCCGAGGGGGGGTTCTAACACTGAAGCTTTCTTT. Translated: CASSFPRGGSNTEAFF.

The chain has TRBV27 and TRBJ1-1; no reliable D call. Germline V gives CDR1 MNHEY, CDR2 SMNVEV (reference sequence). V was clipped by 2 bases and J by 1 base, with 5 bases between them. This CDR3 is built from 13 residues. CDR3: CASSLGPNTEAFF. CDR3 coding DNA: TGTGCCAGCAGTTTAGGGCCGAACACTGAAGCTTTCTTT.

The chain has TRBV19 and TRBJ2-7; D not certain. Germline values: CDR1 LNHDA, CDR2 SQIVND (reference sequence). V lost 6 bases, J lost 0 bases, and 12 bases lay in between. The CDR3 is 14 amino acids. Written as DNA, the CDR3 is TGTGCCAGTAGCAAGCAAGCCTACTCCTACGAGCAGTACTTC. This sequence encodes CASSKQAYSYEQYF.

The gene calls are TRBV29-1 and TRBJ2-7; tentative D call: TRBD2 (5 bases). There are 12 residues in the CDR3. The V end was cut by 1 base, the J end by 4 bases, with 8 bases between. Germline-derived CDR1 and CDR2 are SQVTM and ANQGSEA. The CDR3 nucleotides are TGCAGCGTTGAAGCGGGGAATTACGAGCAGTACTTC. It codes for CSVEAGNYEQYF.

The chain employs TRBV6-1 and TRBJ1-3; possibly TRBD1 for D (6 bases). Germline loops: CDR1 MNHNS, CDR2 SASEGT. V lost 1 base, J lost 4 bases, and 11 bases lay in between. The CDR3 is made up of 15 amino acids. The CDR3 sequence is CASSEGTVVGNTIYF. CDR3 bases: TGTGCCAGCAGTGAAGGGACAGTCGTAGGAAACACCATATATTTT.

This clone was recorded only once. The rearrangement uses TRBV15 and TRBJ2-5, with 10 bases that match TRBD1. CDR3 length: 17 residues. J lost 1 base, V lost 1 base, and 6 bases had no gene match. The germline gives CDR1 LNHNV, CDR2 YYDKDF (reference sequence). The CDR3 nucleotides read TGTGCCACCAGCAGAGCGAGGACAGGGGGTGTCCAAGAGACCCAGTACTTC. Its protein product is CATSRARTGGVQETQYF.

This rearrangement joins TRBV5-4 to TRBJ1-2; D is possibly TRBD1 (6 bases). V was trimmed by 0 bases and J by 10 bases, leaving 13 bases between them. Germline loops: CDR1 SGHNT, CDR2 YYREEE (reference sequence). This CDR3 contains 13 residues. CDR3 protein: CASSLVLNRDYTF. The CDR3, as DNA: TGTGCCAGCAGCTTGGTTCTTAACAGGGACTACACCTTC. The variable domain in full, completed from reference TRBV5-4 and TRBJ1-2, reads ETGVTQSPTHLIKTRGQQVTLRCSSQSGHNTVSWYQQALGQGPQFIFQYYREEENGRGNFPPRFSGLQFPNYSSELNVNALELDDSALYLCASSLVLNRDYTFGSGTRLTVV.

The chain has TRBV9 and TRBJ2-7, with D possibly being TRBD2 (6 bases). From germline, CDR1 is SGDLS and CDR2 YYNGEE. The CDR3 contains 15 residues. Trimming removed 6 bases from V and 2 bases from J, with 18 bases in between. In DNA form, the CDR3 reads TGTGCCAGCAACAAAGAGGGGACTCTCCCCTACGAGCAGTACTTC. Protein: CASNKEGTLPYEQYF. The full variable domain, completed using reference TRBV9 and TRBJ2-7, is DSGVTQTPKHLITATGQRVTLRCSPRSGDLSVYWYQQSLDQGLQFLIQYYNGEERAKGNILERFSAQQFPDLHSELNLSSLELGDSALYFCASNKEGTLPYEQYFGPGTRLTVT.

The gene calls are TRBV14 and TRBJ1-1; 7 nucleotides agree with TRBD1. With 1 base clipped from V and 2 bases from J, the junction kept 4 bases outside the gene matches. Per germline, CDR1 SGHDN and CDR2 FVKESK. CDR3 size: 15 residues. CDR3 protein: CASSQVDRYNTEAFF. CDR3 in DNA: TGTGCCAGCAGCCAAGTGGACAGGTACAACACTGAAGCTTTCTTT.

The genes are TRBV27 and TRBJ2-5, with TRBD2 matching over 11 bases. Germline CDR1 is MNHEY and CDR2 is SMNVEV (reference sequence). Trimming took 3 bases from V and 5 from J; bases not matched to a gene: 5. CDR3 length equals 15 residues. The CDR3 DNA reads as TGTGCCAGCAGTTTTGTAGCGGGAGGGCCGGAGACCCAGTACTTC. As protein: CASSFVAGGPETQYF.

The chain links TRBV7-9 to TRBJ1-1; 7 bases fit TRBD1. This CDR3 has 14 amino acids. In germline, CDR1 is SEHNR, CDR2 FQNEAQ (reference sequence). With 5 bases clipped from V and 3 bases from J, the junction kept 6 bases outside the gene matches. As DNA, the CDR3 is TGTGCCAGCAGCGAAGACAGGGTTGACACTGAAGCTTTCTTT. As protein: CASSEDRVDTEAFF.

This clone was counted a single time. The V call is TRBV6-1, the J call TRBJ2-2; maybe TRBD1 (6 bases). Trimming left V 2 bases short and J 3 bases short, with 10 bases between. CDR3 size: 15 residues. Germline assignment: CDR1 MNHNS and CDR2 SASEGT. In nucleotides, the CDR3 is TGTGCCAGCAGTGAAACGGACAGCCACACCGGGGAGCTGTTTTTT. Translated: CASSETDSHTGELFF.

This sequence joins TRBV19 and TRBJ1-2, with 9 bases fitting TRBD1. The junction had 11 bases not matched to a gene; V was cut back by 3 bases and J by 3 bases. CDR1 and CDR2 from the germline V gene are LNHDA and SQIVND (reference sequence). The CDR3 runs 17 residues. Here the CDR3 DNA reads TGTGCCAGTAGTATTTCGACAGGGGGTGAATTTTACTATGGCTACACCTTC. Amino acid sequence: CASSISTGGEFYYGYTF.

The CDR3 DNA is TGCGCCAGCAGCCAAGGCGCGGGGGGATTTTGGGATACGCAGTATTTT. Translating it yields CASSQGAGGFWDTQYF. The V call is TRBV4-3, the J call TRBJ2-3; 8 bases agree with TRBD2. Trimming removed 1 base from V and 6 bases from J; junction bases left unmatched: 9. This CDR3 is 16 amino acids long. Looked up from germline, CDR1 is LGHNA and CDR2 is YSLEER.

The CDR3 DNA follows: TGTGCCAGCAGCTCCCTTGGCGGGGAACAAGGATCCTACAATGAGCAGTTCTTC. As protein: CASSSLGGEQGSYNEQFF. The chain joins TRBV7-9 to TRBJ2-1; D possibly corresponds to TRBD2 (6 bases). Looked up from germline, CDR1 is SEHNR and CDR2 is FQNEAQ (reference sequence). The CDR3 extends over 18 amino acids. Trimming removed 4 bases at V and 1 base at J, with 20 bases between.

CDR3 residues: CASSSNYEQYF. As DNA, the CDR3 is TGTGCCAGCAGTTCTAACTACGAGCAGTACTTC. The chain carries TRBV27 and TRBJ2-7, with D hard to call. V shed 4 bases and J shed 3 bases, with 4 bases lying between them. Germline V CDR1 and CDR2: MNHEY, SMNVEV (reference sequence). The CDR3 is 11 residues long.

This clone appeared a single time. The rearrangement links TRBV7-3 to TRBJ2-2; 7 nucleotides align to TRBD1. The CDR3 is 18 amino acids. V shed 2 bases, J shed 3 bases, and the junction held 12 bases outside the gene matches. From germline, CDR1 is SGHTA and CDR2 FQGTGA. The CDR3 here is CASSLDRDSPLHTGELFF. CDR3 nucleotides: TGTGCCAGCAGCTTAGACCGGGACAGTCCCCTTCACACCGGGGAGCTGTTTTTT.